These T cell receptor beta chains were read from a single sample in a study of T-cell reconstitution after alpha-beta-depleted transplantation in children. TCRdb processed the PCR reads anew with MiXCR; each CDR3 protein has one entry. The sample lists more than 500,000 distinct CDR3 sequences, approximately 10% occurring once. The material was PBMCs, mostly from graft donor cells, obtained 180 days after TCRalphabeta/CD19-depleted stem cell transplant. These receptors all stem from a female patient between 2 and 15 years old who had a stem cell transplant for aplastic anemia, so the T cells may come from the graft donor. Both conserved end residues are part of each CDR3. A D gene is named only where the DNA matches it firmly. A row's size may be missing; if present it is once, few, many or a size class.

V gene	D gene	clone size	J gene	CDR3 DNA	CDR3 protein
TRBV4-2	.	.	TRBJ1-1	TGTGCCAGCAGCCATTCAACGGGGAACACTGAAGCTTTCTTT	CASSHSTGNTEAFF
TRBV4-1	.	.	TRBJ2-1	TGCGCCGGCAGCCATTTAGGGCCCCGGGGCAATGAGCAGTTCTTC	CAGSHLGPRGNEQFF
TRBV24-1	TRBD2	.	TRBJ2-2	TGTGCCACCAGTGATTTGCCCGTGCGACTAGCGGAGGGGGGTACCGGGGAGCTGTTTTTT	CATSDLPVRLAEGGTGELFF
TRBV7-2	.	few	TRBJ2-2	TGTGCCAGCAAGCCAACAGGGGGGGCTCTAAACACCGGGGAGCTGTTTTTT	CASKPTGGALNTGELFF
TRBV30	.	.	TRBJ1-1	TGTGCCTGGAGGGACAACACTGAAGCTTTCTTT	CAWRDNTEAFF
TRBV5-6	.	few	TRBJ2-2	TGTGCCAGCAGCTTGGCCCAAAAAGGCCTCGGGTCCGGGGAGCTGTTTTTT	CASSLAQKGLGSGELFF
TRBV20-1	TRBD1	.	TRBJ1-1	TGCAGTGCTAGGCGGGCAGGGGGCGGCGAAACTGAAGCTTTCTTT	CSARRAGGGETEAFF
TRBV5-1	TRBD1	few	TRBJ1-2	TGCGCCAGCAGCTCCCCGGACAGGACTAACTATGGCTACACCTTC	CASSSPDRTNYGYTF
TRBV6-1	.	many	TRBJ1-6	TGTGCCAGCAGCACACCTGGGACGGGCGAGGGGTCACCCCTCCACTTT	CASSTPGTGEGSPLHF
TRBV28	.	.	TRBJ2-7	TGTGCCAGCAAAGTTGGCTTTGGTACGGGCGAGCAGTACTTC	CASKVGFGTGEQYF
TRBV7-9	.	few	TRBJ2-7	TGTGCCAGCAGCTCTAGCCCGACAGCCAGCTCCTACGAGCAGTACTTC	CASSSSPTASSYEQYF
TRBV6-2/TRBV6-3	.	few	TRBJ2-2	TGTGCCAGCAGGACACAGGGAGGCACCGGGGAGCTGTTTTTT	CASRTQGGTGELFF
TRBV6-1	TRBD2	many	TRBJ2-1	TGTGCCAGCACCCCCGGGACTAGCGGGAGGGGGATAAACAATGAGCAGTTCTTC	CASTPGTSGRGINNEQFF
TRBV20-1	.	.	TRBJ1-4	TGCAGTGCTACCGGAGGGAAACTGTTTTTT	CSATGGKLFF
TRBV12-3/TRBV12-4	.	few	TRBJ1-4	TGTGCCAGCAGTTCCCGACGGCAGAATGAAAAACTGTTTTTT	CASSSRRQNEKLFF
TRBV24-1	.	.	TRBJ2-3	TGTGCCACCTCGGGGGTCGCCGATACGCAGTATTTT	CATSGVADTQYF
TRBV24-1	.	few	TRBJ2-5	TGTGCCACCAGTGATTTTGGCCCTTCCAATCGAGAGACCCAGTACTTC	CATSDFGPSNRETQYF
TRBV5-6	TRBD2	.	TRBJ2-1	TGTGCCAGCAGCTCAAGGATAGCGGGAGGCTCCTACAATGAGCAGTTCTTC	CASSSRIAGGSYNEQFF
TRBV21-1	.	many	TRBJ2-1	TGTGCCAGCAGCAAACCGGACAGGGGATACAATGAGCAGTTCTTC	CASSKPDRGYNEQFF
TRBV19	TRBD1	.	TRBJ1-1	TGTGCCAGTAGTAACGGGCAGGGGGGGTGGAACACTGAAGCTTTCTTT	CASSNGQGGWNTEAFF
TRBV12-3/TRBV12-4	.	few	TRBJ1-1	TGTGCCAGCAGTTTACAGTTTTACACTGAAGCTTTCTTT	CASSLQFYTEAFF
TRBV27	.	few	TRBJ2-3	TGTGCCAGCCATTCCGGGACTTTAGGAGATACGCAGTATTTT	CASHSGTLGDTQYF
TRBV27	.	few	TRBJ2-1	TGTGCCAGCAGTTTCGGACTACTAAATGAGCAGTTCTTC	CASSFGLLNEQFF
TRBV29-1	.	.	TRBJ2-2	TGCAGCGTTGAAGCTGGCTTGATCGGGGAGCTGTTTTTT	CSVEAGLIGELFF
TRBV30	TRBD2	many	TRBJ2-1	TGTGCCTGGACTAGCGGGAGAGGTGAGCAGTTCTTC	CAWTSGRGEQFF
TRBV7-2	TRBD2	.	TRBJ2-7	TGTGCCAGCAGCAGGGAGGGGCGGGACTCGAGAAACGAGCAGTACTTC	CASSREGRDSRNEQYF
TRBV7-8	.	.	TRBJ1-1	TGTGCCAGCAGCTTAGGGACGGATAGACTGTTTGGCACTGAAGCTTTCTTT	CASSLGTDRLFGTEAFF
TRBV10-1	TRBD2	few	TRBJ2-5	TGCGCCAGCAGTGAGGTATTAGCGGGAGTAGAGACCCAGTACTTC	CASSEVLAGVETQYF
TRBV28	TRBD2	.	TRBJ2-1	TGTGCCAGCAGTACCTGGGGGGGTCGGAATGAGCAGTTCTTC	CASSTWGGRNEQFF
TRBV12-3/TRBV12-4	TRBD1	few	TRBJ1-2	TGTGCCAGCAGTTTTTCGGGACAGAGATATGGCTACACCTTC	CASSFSGQRYGYTF
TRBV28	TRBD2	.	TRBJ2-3	TGTGCCAGCGGGACTATTCCCTCGGATACGCAGTATTTT	CASGTIPSDTQYF
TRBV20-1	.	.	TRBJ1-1	TGCAGTGCTGAAAAACCGGAAAAAACTGAAGCTTTCTTT	CSAEKPEKTEAFF
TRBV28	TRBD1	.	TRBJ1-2	TGTGCCAGCAGGGATGCCGGGACAGCCTATGGCTACACCTTC	CASRDAGTAYGYTF
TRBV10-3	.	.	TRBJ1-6	TGTGCCATCAGTATGGGGGGGGCTGAGAATTCACCCCTCCACTTT	CAISMGGAENSPLHF
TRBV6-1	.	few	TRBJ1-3	TGTGCCAGCAGTCCAGGGGCCGTATCCTCTGGAAACACCATATATTTT	CASSPGAVSSGNTIYF
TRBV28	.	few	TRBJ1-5	TGTGCCAGCAGTTCATCGGGACATTTTAATAGCAATCAGCCCCAGCATTTT	CASSSSGHFNSNQPQHF
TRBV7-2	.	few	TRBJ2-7	TGTGCCAGCAGCTTAGGTGGGGACACGACAGCCTACGAGCAGTACTTC	CASSLGGDTTAYEQYF
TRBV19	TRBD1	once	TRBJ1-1	TGTGCCAGTAGTCCCGGACAGGGAATACCTGAAGCTTTCTTT	CASSPGQGIPEAFF
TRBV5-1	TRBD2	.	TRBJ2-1	TGCGCCAGCAGCTTGGGGTCTCTGGCGGGAGGGCCGAGCGAGCAGTTCTTC	CASSLGSLAGGPSEQFF
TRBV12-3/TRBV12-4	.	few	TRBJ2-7	TGTGCCAGCAGTTTAGGGCAGGGGGAGGACGAGCAGTACTTC	CASSLGQGEDEQYF
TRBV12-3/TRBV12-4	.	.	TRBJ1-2	TGTGCCAGCAGCGCCGGGAGGCACTATGGCTACACCTTC	CASSAGRHYGYTF
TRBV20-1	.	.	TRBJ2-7	TGCAGTGCTAGAGATAAGCGGTTCTCCTACGAGCAGTACTTC	CSARDKRFSYEQYF
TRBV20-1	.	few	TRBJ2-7	TGCAGTGCTACCAGGACCGCGCCGGTGGAGCAGTACTTC	CSATRTAPVEQYF
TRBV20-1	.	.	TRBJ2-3	TGCAGTGCTAGAGTCGGCCCGGCGCAGTATTTT	CSARVGPAQYF
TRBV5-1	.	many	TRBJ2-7	TGCGCCAGCAGCTTGGGCCAGACTTCCTACGAGCAGTACTTC	CASSLGQTSYEQYF
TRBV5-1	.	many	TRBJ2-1	TGCGCCAGCAGCTTGGTCAGCTCCCACAATGAGCAGTTCTTC	CASSLVSSHNEQFF
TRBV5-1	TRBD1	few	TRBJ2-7	TGCGCCAGCTCGGCCCCGGACAGGGGGTACTACGAGCAGTACTTC	CASSAPDRGYYEQYF
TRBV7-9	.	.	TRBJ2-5	TGTGCCAGCAGAAAAGAGACCCAGTACTTC	CASRKETQYF
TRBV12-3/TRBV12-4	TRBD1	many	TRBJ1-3	TGTGCCAGCACCGTCAGGGGGTCTGGAAACACCATATATTTT	CASTVRGSGNTIYF
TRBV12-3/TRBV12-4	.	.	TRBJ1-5	TGTGCCAGCAGTTTGGGAACCACAAAGCAGCCCCAGCATTTT	CASSLGTTKQPQHF
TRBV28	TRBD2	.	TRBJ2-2	TGTGCCAGCAGCCGGGGACTAGCAGTTCGGGAGCTGTTTTTT	CASSRGLAVRELFF